This TCR beta chain was retrieved from a study of control samples from healthy donors and cancer patients. Some clones are missing from TCRdb's copy, which holds only in-frame ones; the method was immunoSEQ multiplex PCR. The sample holds more than 150,000 clones; over 80% are singletons and the top ten take roughly 1.5%. V was trimmed by 2 bases and J by 5 bases, leaving 9 bases between them. The CDR3 contains 13 residues. Looked up from germline, CDR1 is LNHNV and CDR2 is YYDKDF (reference sequence). This chain links TRBV15 with TRBJ1-1; D is undetermined. Material: blood. The source of this sequence is a man aged 18 to 35 in good health. Here the CDR3 DNA reads TGTGCCACCAGCAGAAAGACCGGGACTGAAGCTTTCTTT. Its translation is CATSRKTGTEAFF.